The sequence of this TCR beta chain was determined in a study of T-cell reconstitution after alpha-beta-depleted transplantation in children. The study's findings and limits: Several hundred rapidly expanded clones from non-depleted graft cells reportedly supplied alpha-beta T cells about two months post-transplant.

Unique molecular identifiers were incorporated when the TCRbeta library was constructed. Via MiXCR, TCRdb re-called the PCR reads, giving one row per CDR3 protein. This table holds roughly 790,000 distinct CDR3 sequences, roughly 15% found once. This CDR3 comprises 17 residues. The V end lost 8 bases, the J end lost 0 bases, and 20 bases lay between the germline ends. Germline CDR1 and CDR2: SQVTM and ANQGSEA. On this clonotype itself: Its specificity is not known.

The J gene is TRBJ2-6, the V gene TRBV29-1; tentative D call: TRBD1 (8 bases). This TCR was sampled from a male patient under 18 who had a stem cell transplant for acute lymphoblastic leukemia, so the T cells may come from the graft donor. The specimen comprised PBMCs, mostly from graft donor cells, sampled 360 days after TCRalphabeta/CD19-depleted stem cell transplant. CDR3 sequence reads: CSIGGGQDVSGANVLTF. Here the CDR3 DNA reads TGCAGCATAGGGGGGGGACAGGACGTCTCTGGGGCCAACGTCCTGACTTTC.